Sequencing of this T cell receptor beta chain was carried out in a study of blood T cell repertoires in COVID-19 (TCRdb year 2020). About the study as a whole: The collaborator samples originated in the United States, Italy and Spain and spanned the acute and convalescent phases of COVID-19. The samples were drawn from the first 160 participants of the ongoing ImmuneRACE study and from some 1,300 subjects provided by 6 global collaborators. Deeply sampled blood TCRbeta repertoires from subjects exposed to, actively infected with, or recovered from COVID-19 were included in the dataset. The repertoires were released in a freely available public database intended as a resource for research on the immune response to SARS-CoV-2. The prospective study material was composed of cDNA or gDNA derived from T cells, B-cell-depleted T cells, or PBMCs. HLA class I and class II types, where available, came from metadata supplied by the sample provider rather than from assay-based typing. A de-identified subject ID, COVID-19 status, age in years and sex were almost always included in the sample metadata.

In this sample, this clone turned up once. Its recognized antigen is unknown. No base-level quality is on record; no much larger clone is a single base apart. V loses 4 bases of germline sequence and J loses 0 bases, and the interval between the two ends is 19 bases. The CDR3 runs 17 residues from the cysteine to the phenylalanine. The only DNA kept is the CDR3, 51 bases in frame from the first base. CDR1 is given as MGHRA and CDR2 as YSYEKL, both from the germline V gene. The immunoSEQ Assay, a bias-controlled multiplex PCR, was used to amplify TCRbeta CDR3 regions from genomic DNA. The paper's processing steps were these. Within the assay, amplification of reference gene primers was used to estimate how many nucleated cells each sample contained. Sequence reads were collapsed and filtered to measure the absolute abundance of every unique TCRbeta CDR3 rearrangement. For each sample, productive Simpson clonality was calculated as the square root of Simpson's diversity index across productive rearrangements. The immuneACCESS repertoire file appears here via TCRdb, limited to in-frame rearrangements. These files lack a portion of the clones; in checked studies, under half of the deficit traces to unresolved V genes, and the cause of the others is not known. The V and J calls and clone size were taken over from that table, and D and trimming were inferred from the DNA. The sample table holds approximately 330,000 clones, of which around nine tenths were seen once. The top ten clonotypes cover under 5% of the sample.

Results the study describes overall, beyond this receptor: The amount of clinical and demographic metadata varied by source and participant and was provided uncurated.

Collaborating institutions collected whole blood in K2EDTA tubes following their own protocols. For TCRbeta analysis, collaborators shipped samples in one of three forms: frozen whole blood, isolated PBMCs, or DNA extracted from either of those sample types. The clonotype comes from a woman aged 45 to 65 with active or convalescent COVID-19. Material for sequencing was peripheral blood. The chain couples TRBV4-1 to TRBJ2-7; D gene: possibly TRBD2, on 7 matching bases. The bases read TGCGCCAGCAGCCCCGGTGCTCTGGGGGGGGCCTCCTACGAGCAGTACTTC. Its protein reads: CASSPGALGGASYEQYF.